This record covers a single T cell receptor beta chain. This specimen comes from a study of blood T cell repertoires in COVID-19. Study information: T cells, B-cell-depleted T cells, or PBMCs provided the cDNA or gDNA that served as material.

Assay: immunoSEQ multiplex PCR; the TCRdb copy retains only in-frame clones and omits some. The data contain about 1,700 clones, approximately 88% of them singletons. This CDR3 is 15 amino acids long. Trimming left V 0 bases short and J 9 bases short, with 16 bases between. Germline V lookup: CDR1 SGHKS, CDR2 YYEKEE (reference sequence). The sample was peripheral blood. The TCR originated in a man in his sixties or seventies with active COVID-19. J is TRBJ1-5 and V is TRBV5-5; D unclear. CDR3 sequence reads: CASSLGAPFGGPQHF. CDR3 nucleotide sequence: TGTGCCAGCAGCTTGGGGGCCCCTTTTGGAGGGCCCCAGCATTTT.